Following are 20 T cell receptor beta chains from one sample sequenced in a study of cytomegalovirus exposure and HLA in healthy donors. The primer mix had 60 Vbeta and 13 Jbeta primers. The protocol was immunoSEQ multiplex PCR, while the TCRdb copy is restricted to in-frame clones and leaves out a portion. This table has about 200,000 clones, about 80% appearing once. Sequences were obtained from PBMCs. The receptor set was obtained from a woman aged 30 to 39 in good health and CMV-seropositive.

The gene calls are TRBV6-5 and TRBJ2-5; 10 nucleotides match TRBD2. Per the germline V gene, CDR1 is MNHEY and CDR2 is SVGAGI. J was trimmed by 3 bases and V by 6 bases; bases with no gene match: 7. This CDR3 spans 15 amino acids. CDR3 DNA sequence: TGTGCCAGCAGGCCCCTAGCGGGGGTAGAAGAGACCCAGTACTTC. Translated: CASRPLAGVEETQYF.

A single count supports this clone. The V call is TRBV29-1, the J call TRBJ2-1; 7 bases map to TRBD1. Germline V gene sequence: CDR1 SQVTM, CDR2 ANQGSEA. The CDR3 has 13 amino acids. Germline trimming cut 3 bases from V and 4 bases from J; bases unmatched to any gene: 3. The CDR3 DNA sequence: TGCAGCGTTGAGGGACAGACGTACAATGAGCAGTTCTTC. It translates to CSVEGQTYNEQFF.

This clone showed up just once. One end of the junction does not line up with germline, which may come from a read error. The genes are TRBV7-9 and TRBJ2-3; 10 nucleotides line up with TRBD2. This CDR3 is built from 15 residues. Per germline, CDR1 SEHNR and CDR2 FQNEAQ (reference sequence). In nucleotides, the CDR3 is TGTTCCAGCAGCTTAGCGGGGGGAGGAACAGATACGCAGTATTTT. Translation: CSSSLAGGGTDTQYF.

This chain uses TRBV2 with TRBJ1-1, with TRBD1 identical over 8 bases. Germline CDR1 SNHLY, CDR2 FYNNEI. CDR3 length equals 13 residues. After removal of 7 bases from V and 4 bases from J, the junction contained 5 bases not matched to a gene. DNA of the CDR3: TGTGCCAGCAATTCGGACAGGGCCACTGAAGCTTTCTTT. This translates into CASNSDRATEAFF.

The J gene is TRBJ1-5, the V gene TRBV27; 10 nucleotides align to TRBD1. V shed 2 bases and J 2 bases; nucleotides not matched to a gene: 3. This CDR3 has 16 amino acids. Germline values: CDR1 MNHEY, CDR2 SMNVEV (reference sequence). CDR3: CASSLLGTGGNQPQHF. CDR3 bases: TGTGCCAGCAGTTTACTCGGGACAGGGGGCAATCAGCCCCAGCATTTT.

This clone was picked up one time. The rearrangement uses TRBV7-3 and TRBJ2-3, with D hard to call. Germline V CDR1 and CDR2: SGHTA, FQGTGA. The ends were cut back, 5 bases at V and 3 bases at J, with 12 bases in the middle. The CDR3 is 14 residues long. CDR3 sequence: CASSPTDTTDTQYF. CDR3 bases: TGTGCCAGCAGCCCAACAGATACGACAGATACGCAGTATTTT.

The CDR3: CASSSGGGPQETQYF. CDR3 coding DNA: TGTGCCAGCAGCAGCGGGGGGGGTCCCCAAGAGACCCAGTACTTC. This chain uses TRBV21-1 with TRBJ2-5; the D call in the table, TRBD2, was not verified against the DNA. TRBV21-1 is assigned pseudogene status. This CDR3 comprises 15 residues.

The chain combines TRBV5-1 with TRBJ1-6, with D tentatively TRBD1 (6 bases). In germline, CDR1 is SGHRS, CDR2 YFSETQ. The CDR3 runs to 15 residues. The germline V and J ends were trimmed by 4 bases and 6 bases, with 14 bases remaining between them. This chain's CDR3 is CASSAMTGLNSPLHF. The CDR3 DNA follows: TGCGCCAGCAGCGCTATGACAGGCCTTAATTCACCCCTCCACTTT.

The rearrangement joins TRBV18 to TRBJ2-7; 7 bases agree with TRBD1. The CDR3 extends over 14 amino acids. The V segment lost 5 bases and the J segment 2 bases; nucleotides outside the gene matches: 6. Germline CDR1 reads KGHSH; CDR2 reads LQKENI. CDR3 sequence: CASSSRGTPYEQYF. CDR3 bases: TGTGCCAGCTCATCCAGGGGGACCCCCTACGAGCAGTACTTC.

In its sample, this clone was seen a few times. The gene calls are TRBV5-1 and TRBJ1-2, with a possible D match to TRBD1 (6 bases). CDR1 is SGHRS and CDR2 is YFSETQ in the germline V gene. The V gene lost 1 base and the J gene lost 4 bases, with 20 bases spanning the gap. The CDR3 has 17 residues. CDR3 residues: CASSLWDTSETSYGYTF. Written as DNA, the CDR3 is TGCGCCAGCAGCTTGTGGGACACCTCAGAAACGAGCTATGGCTACACCTTC.

Notes on this clone: The junction shows a germline mismatch at one end, possibly a read error. CDR3 amino acids: CAWKPGQGGSRF. CDR3 sequence (DNA): TGTGCCTGGAAGCCTGGACAGGGAGGGTCCCGATTC. The rearrangement uses TRBV30 and TRBJ1-2; 8 nucleotides match TRBD1. The CDR3 is 12 residues long. CDR1 GTSNPN and CDR2 SVGIG come from the germline V gene (reference sequence). Drawing the rest from reference TRBV30 and TRBJ1-2, the complete variable domain is SQTIHQWPATLVQPVGSPLSLECTVEGTSNPNLYWYRQAAGRGLQLLFYSVGIGQISSEVPQNLSASRPQDRQFILSSKKLLLSDSGFYLCAWKPGQGGSRFGSGTRLTVV.

V gene TRBV19 combines with J gene TRBJ2-3, with D unclear. The ends were cut back, 2 bases at V and 1 base at J, with 10 bases in the middle. Germline V gene sequence: CDR1 LNHDA, CDR2 SQIVND (reference sequence). This CDR3 comprises 15 residues. The DNA for the CDR3 is TGTGCCAGTAGTATACTAAGCCAGGGCACAGATACGCAGTATTTT. The encoded protein is CASSILSQGTDTQYF.

The rearrangement joins TRBV9 to TRBJ2-5; 7 nucleotides agree with TRBD2. The J call is doubtful: the DNA matches TRBJ2-7 better. CDR1 and CDR2 from the germline V gene are SGDLS and YYNGEE. CDR3 length: 15 residues. The CDR3 loop is CASSVGGGSVYEQYF. The CDR3 bases are TGTGCCAGCAGCGTAGGGGGCGGGAGCGTCTACGAGCAGTACTTC.

This chain joins TRBV25-1 and TRBJ1-4; D call uncertain. There are 14 residues in the CDR3. Germline V lookup: CDR1 MGHDK, CDR2 SYGVNS. Trimming took 5 bases from V and 3 from J, leaving 10 bases between them. DNA of the CDR3: TGTGCCAGCAGTATAACAGATTCTAATGAAAAACTGTTTTTT. This gives the protein CASSITDSNEKLFF.

The genes are TRBV5-1 and TRBJ2-5, with D possibly being TRBD1 (5 bases). This CDR3 region has 15 residues. Trimming removed 0 bases from V and 2 bases from J, with 11 bases in between. Germline CDR1 reads SGHRS; CDR2 reads YFSETQ. The CDR3: CASSLVDSQQETQYF. CDR3 sequence (DNA): TGCGCCAGCAGCTTGGTAGACAGCCAGCAAGAGACCCAGTACTTC.

The rearrangement joins TRBV5-1 to TRBJ1-2; D call uncertain. This CDR3 comprises 14 residues. Per the germline V gene, CDR1 is SGHRS and CDR2 is YFSETQ. V lost 4 bases and J lost 2, with 12 bases in between. The CDR3 region has the DNA TGCGCCAGCAGCCCCGTGACGGAGAACTATGGCTACACCTTC. Translating gives CASSPVTENYGYTF.

This chain links TRBV28 with TRBJ2-1; no clear D. Germline loops: CDR1 MDHEN, CDR2 SYDVKM. V was shortened by 3 bases and J by 1 base, with 7 bases between the two germline ends. CDR3 size: 14 residues. CDR3 DNA: TGTGCCAGCAGTTTTATCTTTTCCTACAATGAGCAGTTCTTC. Translating it yields CASSFIFSYNEQFF.

CDR3 DNA: TGTGCCACCACCAAGTCGGGGGATACGCAGTATTTT. Its translation is CATTKSGDTQYF. The J gene is TRBJ2-3, the V gene TRBV19, with a weak D call TRBD2 (5 bases). The V end was cut by 10 bases, the J end by 6 bases, with 14 bases between. Germline V gene data show CDR1 as LNHDA and CDR2 as SQIVND (reference sequence). The CDR3 spans 12 residues. Full variable domain (outside the CDR3, taken from reference TRBV19 and TRBJ2-3): DGGITQSPKYLFRKEGQNVTLSCEQNLNHDAMYWYRQDPGQGLRLIYYSQIVNDFQKGDIAEGYSVSREKKESFPLTVTSAQKNPTAFYLCATTKSGDTQYFGPGTRLTVL.

This chain joins TRBV28 and TRBJ1-2; D is perhaps TRBD1 (5 bases). Germline CDR1 and CDR2: MDHEN and SYDVKM. The CDR3 length is 14 residues. Trimming removed 8 bases at V and 8 bases at J, with 21 bases between. CDR3 loop: CASRRGTMMSGYTF. In DNA, the CDR3 is TGTGCCAGCCGTCGGGGGACTATGATGAGCGGCTACACCTTC.

In the case of this clone: This same CDR3 is encoded by further DNA sequences in the sample. This chain's CDR3 is CASSLTGAYGYTF. CDR3 DNA: TGTGCCAGCAGTTTGACAGGGGCCTATGGCTACACCTTC. The chain employs TRBV28 and TRBJ1-2; 8 bases are a match to TRBD1. Germline V gene data show CDR1 as MDHEN and CDR2 as SYDVKM. The CDR3 totals 13 residues. The ends lost 3 bases at V and 4 bases at J; junction bases unmatched: 1.